The clone carrying this T cell receptor beta chain has a count of ten or more. Its target is not known. The CDR3 spans 18 residues. V lost 6 bases, J lost 0 bases, and 17 bases stayed unmatched. Per germline, CDR1 DFQATT and CDR2 SNEGSKA (reference sequence). These data are taken from a study of neurological immune-mediated disorders. Overall study results and limits: Patients with HTLV-1-associated myelopathy showed the most TCR clonal expansion. Those with multiple sclerosis showed the least, falling below healthy controls.

Unsorted libraries used 2 million PBMCs kept at -80 degrees C. TCRdb fed the 5' RACE reads into MiXCR, producing one record per CDR3 protein. Among tens of thousands of distinct CDR3 sequences listed, about 13% were seen once. The clonotype was recovered from an older woman with HTLV-1-associated myelopathy (HAM/TSP). The chain has TRBV20-1 and TRBJ2-3, with 8 bases that match TRBD2. Sequencing input: PBMCs. The CDR3 loop reads CSAHSTSGTTISTDTQYF. The DNA of the CDR3 is TGCAGTGCCCACTCCACTAGCGGCACTACAATTAGCACAGATACGCAGTATTTT.